This T cell receptor (beta chain) is drawn from a study of T-cell memory formation after mild COVID-19. This clonotype was detected ten times or more. A 5'RACE reaction primed in the constant segment made cDNA libraries of TCR alpha and TCR beta, and these carried sample barcodes and UMIs. TCRdb reprocessed the 5' RACE reads via MiXCR and lists one record per CDR3 protein. Of hundreds of thousands of distinct CDR3 sequences in the sample, roughly 25% were seen once. Trimming removed 3 bases from V and 0 bases from J; junction bases left unmatched: 1. CDR3 size: 16 residues. Germline loops: CDR1 SGHVS, CDR2 FNYEAQ.

This sequence was found in an adult woman who had mild COVID-19 (a few samples of this study predate the infection). Cell type and time point are not known. This chain connects TRBV7-6 to TRBJ2-3; 12 nucleotides agree with TRBD2. Specimen: PBMCs or a T cell subset sorted from them (not recorded which). In nucleotides, the CDR3 is TGTGCCAGCAGCTTTGGGACTAGCGGGAGCACAGATACGCAGTATTTT. It is translated as CASSFGTSGSTDTQYF.